The clone carrying this TCR beta chain turned up a few times. The V and J ends lost 6 bases and 3 bases respectively, with 12 bases between them. The CDR3 length is 14 residues. This record belongs to a study of blood T cells in healthy people across ages. For the second PCR, which ran for about 7 to 11 cycles, a sample-barcoded 5' primer and a J-beta primer mix were used. The authors tagged each cDNA molecule using a template-switch adaptor with 12 random nucleotides. TCRdb reprocessed the 5' RACE reads via MiXCR and lists one record per CDR3 protein. The profile shows about 650,000 distinct CDR3 sequences, around 50% of them singletons.

The gene calls are TRBV12-3 or TRBV12-4 and TRBJ1-5; weak D call: TRBD1 (6 bases). This clonotype originated in a woman older than 75 in good health. The sequenced sample consisted of blood. CDR3 sequence reads: CASSPQGDNQPQHF. For the CDR3, the DNA is TGTGCCAGCAGCCCACAGGGCGACAATCAGCCCCAGCATTTT.